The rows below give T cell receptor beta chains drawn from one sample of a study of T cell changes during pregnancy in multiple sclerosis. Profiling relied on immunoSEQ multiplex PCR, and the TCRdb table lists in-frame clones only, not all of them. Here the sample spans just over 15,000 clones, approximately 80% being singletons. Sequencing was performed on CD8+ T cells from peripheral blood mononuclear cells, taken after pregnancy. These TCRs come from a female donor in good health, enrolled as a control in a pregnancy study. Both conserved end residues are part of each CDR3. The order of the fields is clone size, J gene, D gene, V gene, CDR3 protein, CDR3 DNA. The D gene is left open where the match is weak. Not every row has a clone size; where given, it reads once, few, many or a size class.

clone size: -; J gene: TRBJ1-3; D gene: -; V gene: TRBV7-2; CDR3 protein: CASIGWGNTIYF; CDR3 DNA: TGTGCCAGCATCGGGTGGGGAAACACCATATATTTT
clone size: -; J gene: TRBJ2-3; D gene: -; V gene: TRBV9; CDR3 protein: CASSVGGPDTQYF; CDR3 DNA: TGTGCCAGCAGCGTAGGAGGGCCAGATACGCAGTATTTT
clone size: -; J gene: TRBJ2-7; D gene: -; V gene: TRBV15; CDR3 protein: CATSRPGYEQYF; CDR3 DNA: TGTGCCACCAGCAGGCCCGGGTACGAGCAGTACTTC
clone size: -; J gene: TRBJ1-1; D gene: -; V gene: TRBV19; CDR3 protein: CASRTNTAGITEAFF; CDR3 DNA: TGTGCCAGTAGAACCAACACCGCAGGGATCACTGAAGCTTTCTTT
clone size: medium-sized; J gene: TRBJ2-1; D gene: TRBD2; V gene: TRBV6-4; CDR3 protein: CASSDSDPAGAEEQFF; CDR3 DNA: TGTGCCAGCAGTGACTCAGACCCAGCGGGAGCAGAAGAGCAGTTCTTC
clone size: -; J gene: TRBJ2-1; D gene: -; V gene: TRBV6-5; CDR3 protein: CASSSPSYNEQFF; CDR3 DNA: TGTGCCAGCAGTTCCCCCAGCTACAATGAGCAGTTCTTC
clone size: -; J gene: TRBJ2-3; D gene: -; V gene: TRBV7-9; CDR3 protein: CASSLGLDTQYF; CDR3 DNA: TGTGCCAGCAGCCTCGGACTCGATACGCAGTATTTT
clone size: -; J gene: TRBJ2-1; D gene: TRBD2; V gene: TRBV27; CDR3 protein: CASSLVLAADEQFF; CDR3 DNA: TGTGCCAGCAGTTTAGTTCTAGCGGCCGATGAGCAGTTCTTC
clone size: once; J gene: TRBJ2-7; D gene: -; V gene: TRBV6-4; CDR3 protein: CASSDLQGKAFYEQYF; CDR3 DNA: TGTGCCAGCAGTGATCTACAGGGAAAGGCTTTCTACGAGCAGTACTTC
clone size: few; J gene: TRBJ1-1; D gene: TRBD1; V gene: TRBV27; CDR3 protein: CASSSRTGGNTEAFF; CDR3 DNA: TGTGCCAGCAGTTCCCGGACAGGGGGGAACACTGAAGCTTTCTTT
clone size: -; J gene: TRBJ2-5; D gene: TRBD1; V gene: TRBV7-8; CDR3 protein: CASSNRGWETQYF; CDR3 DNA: TGTGCCAGCAGCAACAGGGGTTGGGAGACCCAGTACTTC
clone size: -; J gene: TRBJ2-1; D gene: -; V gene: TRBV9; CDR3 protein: CASSVFPGDEQFF; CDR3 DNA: TGTGCCAGCAGCGTATTCCCAGGGGATGAGCAGTTCTTC
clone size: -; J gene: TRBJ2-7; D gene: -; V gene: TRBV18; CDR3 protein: CASSPAGRPYEQYF; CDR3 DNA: TGTGCCAGCTCACCGGCGGGCAGACCCTACGAGCAGTACTTC
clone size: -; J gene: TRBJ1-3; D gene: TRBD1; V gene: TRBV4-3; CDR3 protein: CASSQEDRVDTIYF; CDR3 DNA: TGCGCCAGCAGCCAAGAGGACAGGGTAGACACCATATATTTT
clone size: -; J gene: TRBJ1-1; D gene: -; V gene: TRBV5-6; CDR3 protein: CASSSGGVKTFF; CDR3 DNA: TGTGCCAGCAGCTCAGGTGGCGTTAAGACTTTCTTT
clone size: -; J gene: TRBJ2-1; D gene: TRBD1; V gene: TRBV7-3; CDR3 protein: CASSLYRGNYNEQFF; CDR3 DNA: TGTGCCAGCAGCTTGTACAGGGGAAACTACAATGAGCAGTTCTTC
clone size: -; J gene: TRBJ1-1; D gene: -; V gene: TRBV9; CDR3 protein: CASSVDGGRQRNTEAFF; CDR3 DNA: TGTGCCAGCAGCGTAGACGGGGGGCGACAACGGAACACTGAAGCTTTCTTT
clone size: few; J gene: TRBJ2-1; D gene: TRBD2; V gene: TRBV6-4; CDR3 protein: CASSVAGGLNNEQFF; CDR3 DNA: TGTGCCAGCAGTGTGGCGGGGGGGCTCAACAATGAGCAGTTCTTC
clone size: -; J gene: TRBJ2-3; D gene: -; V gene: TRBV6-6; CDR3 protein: CASSSTDPTDTQYF; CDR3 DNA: TGTGCCAGCAGTTCGACAGACCCCACAGATACGCAGTATTTT
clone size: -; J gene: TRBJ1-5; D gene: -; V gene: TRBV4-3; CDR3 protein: CASSQDREEPQHF; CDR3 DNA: TGCGCCAGCAGCCAAGACAGGGAGGAGCCCCAGCATTTT
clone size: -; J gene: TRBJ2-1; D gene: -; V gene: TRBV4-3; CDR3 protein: CASSQLGPDSYNEQFF; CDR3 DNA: TGCGCCAGCAGCCAATTGGGGCCAGACTCCTACAATGAGCAGTTCTTC
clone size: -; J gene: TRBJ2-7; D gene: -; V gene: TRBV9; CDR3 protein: CASSVSGNIYEQYF; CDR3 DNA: TGTGCCAGCAGCGTGTCAGGGAACATCTACGAGCAGTACTTC
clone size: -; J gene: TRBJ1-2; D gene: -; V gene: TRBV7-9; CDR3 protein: CASSYPGGPPNYGYTF; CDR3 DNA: TGTGCCAGCAGCTATCCGGGGGGACCGCCTAACTATGGCTACACCTTC
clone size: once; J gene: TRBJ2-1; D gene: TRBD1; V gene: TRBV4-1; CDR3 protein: CASSQVTDRGPYNEQFF; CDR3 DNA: TGCGCCAGCAGCCAAGTGACCGACAGGGGTCCTTACAATGAGCAGTTCTTC
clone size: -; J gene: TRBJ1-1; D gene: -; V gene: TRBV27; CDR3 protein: CASSLLVAGEIGNTEAFF; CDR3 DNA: TGTGCCAGCAGTCTACTTGTAGCAGGGGAGATAGGGAACACTGAAGCTTTCTTT
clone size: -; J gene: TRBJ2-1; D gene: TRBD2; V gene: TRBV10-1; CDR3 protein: CASSESPSGRTDEQFF; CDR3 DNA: TGCGCCAGCAGTGAGTCGCCTAGCGGGAGAACCGATGAGCAGTTCTTC
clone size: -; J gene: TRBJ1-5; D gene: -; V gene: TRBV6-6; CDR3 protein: CASSPPQVDQPQHF; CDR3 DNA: TGTGCCAGCAGCCCCCCACAGGTAGATCAGCCCCAGCATTTT
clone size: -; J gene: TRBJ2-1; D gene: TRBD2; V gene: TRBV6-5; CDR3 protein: CASSYGLAGGRNEQFF; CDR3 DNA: TGTGCCAGCAGTTACGGGCTAGCGGGGGGGCGTAATGAGCAGTTCTTC
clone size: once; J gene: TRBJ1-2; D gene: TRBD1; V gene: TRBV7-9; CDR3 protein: CASSSGTGTFDGYTF; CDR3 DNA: TGTGCCAGCAGCTCCGGGACAGGGACTTTCGATGGCTACACCTTC
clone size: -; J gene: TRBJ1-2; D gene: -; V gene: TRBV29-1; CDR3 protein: CSVAEASGYTF; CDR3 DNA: TGCAGCGTTGCGGAGGCGTCGGGCTACACCTTC
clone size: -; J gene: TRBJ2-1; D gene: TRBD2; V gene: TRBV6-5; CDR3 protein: CASRGLAGDEGFF; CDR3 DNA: TGTGCCAGCAGAGGACTAGCGGGAGATGAGGGGTTCTTC
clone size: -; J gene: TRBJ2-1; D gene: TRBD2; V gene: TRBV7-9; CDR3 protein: CASSPESGRGYNEQFF; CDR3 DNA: TGTGCCAGCAGCCCCGAAAGCGGGAGGGGGTACAATGAGCAGTTCTTC
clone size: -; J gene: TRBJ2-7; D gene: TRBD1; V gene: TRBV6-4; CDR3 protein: CASSEGQASSYEQYF; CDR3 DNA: TGTGCCAGCAGTGAGGGACAGGCTAGCTCCTACGAGCAGTACTTC
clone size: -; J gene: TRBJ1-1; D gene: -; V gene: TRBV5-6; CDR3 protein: CASSLRKGRGNTEAFF; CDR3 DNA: TGTGCCAGCAGCTTGCGGAAGGGCAGGGGGAACACTGAAGCTTTCTTT
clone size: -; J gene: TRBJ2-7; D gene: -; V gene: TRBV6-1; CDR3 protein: CASSEFLGPYEQYF; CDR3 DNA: TGTGCCAGCAGTGAGTTTTTGGGCCCCTACGAGCAGTACTTC
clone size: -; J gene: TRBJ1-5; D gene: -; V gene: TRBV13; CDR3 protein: CASSLGQVNQPQHF; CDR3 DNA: TGTGCCAGCAGCTTAGGACAGGTCAATCAGCCCCAGCATTTT
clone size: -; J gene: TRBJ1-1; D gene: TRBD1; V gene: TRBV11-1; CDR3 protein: CASRADRGKNTEAFF; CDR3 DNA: TGTGCCAGCAGGGCCGACAGGGGGAAGAACACTGAAGCTTTCTTT
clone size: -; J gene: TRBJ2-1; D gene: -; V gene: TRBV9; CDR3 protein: CASSVSLLGDEQFF; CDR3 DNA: TGTGCCAGCAGCGTATCCCTCCTCGGGGATGAGCAGTTCTTC
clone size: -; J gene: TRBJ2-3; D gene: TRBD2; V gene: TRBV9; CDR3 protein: CASSVVVAGGDTQYF; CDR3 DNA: TGTGCCAGCAGCGTAGTCGTCGCGGGGGGGGATACGCAGTATTTT
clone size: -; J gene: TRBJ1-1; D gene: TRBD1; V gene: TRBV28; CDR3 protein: CASSLPRGPNTEAFF; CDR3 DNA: TGTGCCAGCAGTTTACCCAGGGGGCCGAACACTGAAGCTTTCTTT
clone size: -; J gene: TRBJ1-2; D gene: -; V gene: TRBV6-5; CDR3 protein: CASSLSGGTNGYTF; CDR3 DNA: TGTGCCAGCAGCCTATCGGGGGGGACAAATGGCTACACCTTC
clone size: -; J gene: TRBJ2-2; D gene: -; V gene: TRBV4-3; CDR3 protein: CASSQDRTPNTGELFF; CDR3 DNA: TGCGCCAGCAGCCAAGATAGGACACCGAACACCGGGGAGCTGTTTTTT
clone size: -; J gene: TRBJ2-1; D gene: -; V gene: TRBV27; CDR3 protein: CASREGSSYNEQFF; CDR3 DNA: TGTGCCAGCAGAGAGGGCAGCTCCTACAATGAGCAGTTCTTC
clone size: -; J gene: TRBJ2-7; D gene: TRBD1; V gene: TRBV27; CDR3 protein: CASRQGAKTYEQYF; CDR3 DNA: TGTGCCAGCAGACAGGGGGCGAAAACCTACGAGCAGTACTTC
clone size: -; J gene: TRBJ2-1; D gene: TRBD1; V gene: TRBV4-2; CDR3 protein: CASSQGSPGQGSDEQFF; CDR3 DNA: TGTGCCAGCAGCCAAGGCTCCCCGGGACAGGGTTCCGATGAGCAGTTCTTC
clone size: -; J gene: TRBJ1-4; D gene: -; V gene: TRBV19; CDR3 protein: CASSPGGWDEKLFF; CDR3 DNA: TGTGCCAGTAGCCCAGGAGGATGGGATGAAAAACTGTTTTTT
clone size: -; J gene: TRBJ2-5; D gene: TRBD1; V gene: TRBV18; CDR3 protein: CASSPRQGVETQYF; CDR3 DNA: TGTGCCAGCTCACCAAGGCAGGGGGTTGAGACCCAGTACTTC
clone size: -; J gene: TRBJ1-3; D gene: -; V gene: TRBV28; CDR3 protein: CASNTVGNTIYF; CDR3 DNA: TGTGCCAGCAACACCGTCGGAAACACCATATATTTT
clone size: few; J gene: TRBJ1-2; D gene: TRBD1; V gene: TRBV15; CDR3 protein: CATSREAQGDTFGYTF; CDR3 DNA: TGTGCCACCAGCAGAGAAGCTCAGGGGGATACCTTTGGCTACACCTTC
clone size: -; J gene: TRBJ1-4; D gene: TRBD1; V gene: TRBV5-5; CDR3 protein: CASSLGGRSNEKLFF; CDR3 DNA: TGTGCCAGCAGCCTAGGGGGCCGATCTAATGAAAAACTGTTTTTT